Included here is one T cell receptor beta chain sequence, with context. TCRdb keeps only in-frame clones here, not all; method: immunoSEQ multiplex PCR. The sample records almost 400,000 clones, about 90% being singletons. This entry comes from a study of blood T cell repertoires in COVID-19. Participant reports of clinical history set cohort assignment. Sequencing was carried out using PBMCs or T cells enriched from blood (not recorded which). The receptor was derived from a woman younger than 45 who had recovered from COVID-19.

The CDR3 DNA is TGTGCCAGCAGCTCCGGGACAGGGTGGGGAAACACCATATATTTT. Its translation is CASSSGTGWGNTIYF. The chain joins TRBV5-6 to TRBJ1-3; 9 nucleotides match TRBD1. Unmatched junction bases numbered 5, after V lost 3 bases and J lost 4 bases. CDR1 SGHDT and CDR2 YYEEEE come from the germline V gene. The CDR3 covers 15 residues.